This note documents a single TCR beta chain sequence. The entry originates in a study of radiation and T cells in renal cell carcinoma. Method: immunoSEQ multiplex PCR; TCRdb's copy keeps in-frame clones and lacks some. In the table there are 120,000 to 150,000 clones, approximately 86% of which are singletons. This CDR3 spans 14 amino acids. CDR1 is SGHTA and CDR2 is FQGNSA in the germline V gene. Trimming removed 1 base at V and 6 bases at J, with 13 bases between. Time point specified: blood 4 weeks post-SBRT, at nephrectomy. Treatment reported: 15 Gy SBRT to primary tumor, nephrectomy 4 weeks later.

The starting material was blood, obtained from a patient whose treatment included radiotherapy and nephrectomy. The TCR originated in a woman in her forties or fifties with renal cell carcinoma. V usage is TRBV7-2 and J usage is TRBJ2-7; D is undetermined. Here the CDR3 reads CASSLVATPGEQYF. The CDR3 DNA follows: TGTGCCAGCAGCTTAGTAGCCACGCCGGGCGAGCAGTACTTC.